This TCR beta chain was obtained from a study of shared clonotypes between healthy human individuals. The protocol was immunoSEQ multiplex PCR, while the TCRdb copy is restricted to in-frame clones and leaves out a portion. Counted here are millions of clones, about 95% occurring once; the ten biggest clones make up 0.9% to 1.3%. CDR3 length: 15 amino acids. In germline, CDR1 is ENHRY, CDR2 SYGVKD. Trimming took 3 bases from V and 7 from J, leaving 16 bases between them. Findings and caveats of the study: Investigators collected only blood, and repertoires in tissues likely differ.

As to this clone: What it binds is not known.

Naive CD8 cells were CD45RO-negative, positively selected for CCR7, excluding terminally differentiated effector memory CD45RA+ cells. The receptor comes from a man between 18 and 29 years old in good health. This rearrangement joins TRBV10-3 to TRBJ2-1; no clear D. The sample consisted of naive CD8+ T cells sorted from blood. Here the CDR3 reads CAISDGGFGENEQFF. CDR3 nucleotides: TGTGCCATCAGTGATGGTGGGTTCGGCGAAAATGAGCAGTTCTTC.